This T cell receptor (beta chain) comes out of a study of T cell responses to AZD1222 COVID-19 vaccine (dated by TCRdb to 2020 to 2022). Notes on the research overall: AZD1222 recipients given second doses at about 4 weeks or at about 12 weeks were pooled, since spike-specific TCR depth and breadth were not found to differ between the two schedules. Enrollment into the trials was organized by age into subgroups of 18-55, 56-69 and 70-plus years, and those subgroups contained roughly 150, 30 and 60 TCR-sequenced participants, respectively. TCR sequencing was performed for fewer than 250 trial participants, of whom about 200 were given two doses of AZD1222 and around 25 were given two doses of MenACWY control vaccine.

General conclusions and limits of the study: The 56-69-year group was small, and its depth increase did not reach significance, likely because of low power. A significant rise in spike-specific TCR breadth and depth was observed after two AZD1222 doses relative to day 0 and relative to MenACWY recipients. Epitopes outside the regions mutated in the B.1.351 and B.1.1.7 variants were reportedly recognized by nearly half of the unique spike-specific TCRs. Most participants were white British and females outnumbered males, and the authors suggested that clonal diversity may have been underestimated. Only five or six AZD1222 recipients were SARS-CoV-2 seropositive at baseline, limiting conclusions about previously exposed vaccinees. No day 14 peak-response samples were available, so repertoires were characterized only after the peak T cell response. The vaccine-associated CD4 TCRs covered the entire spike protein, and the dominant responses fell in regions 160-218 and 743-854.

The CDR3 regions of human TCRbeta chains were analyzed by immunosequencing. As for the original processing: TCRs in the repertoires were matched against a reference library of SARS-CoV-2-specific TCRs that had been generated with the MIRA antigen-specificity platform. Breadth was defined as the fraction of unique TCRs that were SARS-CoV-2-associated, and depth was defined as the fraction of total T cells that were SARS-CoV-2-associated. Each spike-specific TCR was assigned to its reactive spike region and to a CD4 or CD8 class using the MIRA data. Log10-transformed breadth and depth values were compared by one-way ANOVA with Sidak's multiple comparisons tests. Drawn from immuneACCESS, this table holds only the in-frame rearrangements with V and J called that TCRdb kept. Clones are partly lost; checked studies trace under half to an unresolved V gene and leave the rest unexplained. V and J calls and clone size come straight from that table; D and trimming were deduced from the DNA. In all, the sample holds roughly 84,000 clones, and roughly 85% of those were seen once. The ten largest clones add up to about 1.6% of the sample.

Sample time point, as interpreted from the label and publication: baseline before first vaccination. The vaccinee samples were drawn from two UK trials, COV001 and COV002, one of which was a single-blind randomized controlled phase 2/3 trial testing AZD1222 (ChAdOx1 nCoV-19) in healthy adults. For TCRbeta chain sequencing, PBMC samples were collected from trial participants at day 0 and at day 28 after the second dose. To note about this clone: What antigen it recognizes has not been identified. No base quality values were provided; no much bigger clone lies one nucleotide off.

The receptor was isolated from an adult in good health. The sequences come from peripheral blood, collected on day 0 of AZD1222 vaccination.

The sequenced DNA is TGCGCCAGCACCATGGGGGGTTCGTTGTCCTCCTACGAGCAGTACTTC. It encodes CASTMGGSLSSYEQYF. The chain joins TRBV5-1 to TRBJ2-7, and the D gene may be TRBD2, 6 bases matching. A distance of 19 bases separates the germline ends of V and J, which lose 6 bases and 0 bases respectively. The germline V gene gives CDR1 as SGHRS and CDR2 as YFSETQ. The CDR3 spans 16 residues, from the cysteine through the phenylalanine. Only the CDR3 portion is preserved as DNA: 48 bases, with reading frame beginning at the first base.